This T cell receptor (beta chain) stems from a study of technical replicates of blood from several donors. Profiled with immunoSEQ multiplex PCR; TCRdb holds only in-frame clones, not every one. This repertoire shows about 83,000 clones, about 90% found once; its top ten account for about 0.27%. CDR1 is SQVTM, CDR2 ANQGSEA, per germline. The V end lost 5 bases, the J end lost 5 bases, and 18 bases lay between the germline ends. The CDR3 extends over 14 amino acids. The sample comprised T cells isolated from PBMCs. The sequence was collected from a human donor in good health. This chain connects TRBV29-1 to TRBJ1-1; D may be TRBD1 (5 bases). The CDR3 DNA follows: TGCAGCGTTCGTCAGGGCTGGCAGGGAACTGAAGCTTTCTTT. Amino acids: CSVRQGWQGTEAFF.